Below are 25 T cell receptor beta chains sequenced from a single sample in a study of cytomegalovirus exposure and HLA in healthy donors. PCR amplification relied on 60 Vbeta primers (plus 13 Jbeta primers). Method: immunoSEQ multiplex PCR; TCRdb's copy keeps in-frame clones and lacks some. The table lists around 210,000 clones, approximately 79% of them singletons. The sample was PBMCs. The origin of the receptors is a man aged 50 to 59 in good health and CMV-seronegative.

The chain combines TRBV10-2 with TRBJ1-4; D unclear. There are 15 residues in the CDR3. V lost 4 bases and J lost 0, with 9 bases in between. The germline CDR1 and CDR2 sequences are WSHSY and SAAADI. CDR3 residues: CASSARLPTNEKLFF. CDR3 DNA sequence: TGCGCCAGCAGTGCTAGGCTGCCAACTAATGAAAAACTGTTTTTT.

The chain links TRBV2 to TRBJ2-5, with 9 bases identical to TRBD2. V was clipped by 1 base and J by 4 bases; unmatched bases: 7. The CDR3 sequence is 16 residues long. Germline CDR1 is SNHLY and CDR2 is FYNNEI. The CDR3 nucleotides read TGTGCCAGCAGTGAAGGAATAGCGGGAGTGCTAGAGACCCAGTACTTC. It encodes CASSEGIAGVLETQYF.

The chain recombines TRBV6-5 with TRBJ2-2; 7 bases align to TRBD2. The V and J ends lost 5 bases and 2 bases, in that order; junction bases with no gene match: 5. Germline-derived CDR1 and CDR2 are MNHEY and SVGAGI. The CDR3 contains 15 residues. The CDR3, as DNA: TGTGCCAGCAGTGCCGGGACTAAAAACACCGGGGAGCTGTTTTTT. Translation gives CASSAGTKNTGELFF.

The J gene is TRBJ2-7, the V gene TRBV19; TRBD2 matches at 10 bases. This CDR3 region has 16 residues. The ends lost 9 bases at V and 6 bases at J; junction bases unmatched: 17. Germline V gene data show CDR1 as LNHDA and CDR2 as SQIVND (reference sequence). The CDR3 DNA reads as TGTGCCAGAATAAACCCTAGCGGGAGACCCCGGGTCGAGCAGTACTTC. Amino acid sequence: CARINPSGRPRVEQYF.

The chain is built from TRBV2 and TRBJ2-5, with 9 bases identical to TRBD2. The CDR3 contains 16 residues. V shed 1 base and J 4 bases; nucleotides not matched to a gene: 7. Germline lookup yields CDR1 SNHLY and CDR2 FYNNEI. CDR3 in amino acids: CASSEEISGRGETQYF. The CDR3 region has the DNA TGTGCCAGCAGTGAAGAGATTAGCGGGAGAGGAGAGACCCAGTACTTC.

The chain links TRBV6-1 to TRBJ2-3; 7 nucleotides match TRBD2. The V gene's germline CDR1 is MNHNS and CDR2 SASEGT. V lost 3 bases to trimming and J lost 3 bases; unmatched junction nucleotides: 6. The CDR3 runs 15 residues. The CDR3 spells CASSEVSGRTDTQYF. In DNA form, the CDR3 reads TGTGCCAGCAGTGAGGTTAGCGGGCGTACAGATACGCAGTATTTT.

J is TRBJ1-1 and V is TRBV7-9; 9 nucleotides align to TRBD1. CDR1 is SEHNR, CDR2 FQNEAQ, per germline (reference sequence). The CDR3 sequence is 15 residues long. Unmatched junction bases numbered 5, after V lost 5 bases and J lost 1 base. CDR3 nucleotide sequence: TGTGCCAGCAGCATTAGACAGGGGGAGAACACTGAAGCTTTCTTT. As protein: CASSIRQGENTEAFF.

The rearrangement joins TRBV2 to TRBJ2-1; 10 nucleotides match TRBD1. The V segment lost 4 bases and the J segment 1 base; nucleotides outside the gene matches: 1. The CDR3 has 15 residues. Germline V gene data show CDR1 as SNHLY and CDR2 as FYNNEI. The CDR3 protein is CASSGDRGSYNEQFF. The CDR3 DNA reads TGTGCCAGCAGTGGGGACAGGGGATCCTACAATGAGCAGTTCTTC.

The chain couples TRBV27 to TRBJ1-5, with D possibly matching TRBD1 (5 bases). Germline lookup yields CDR1 MNHEY and CDR2 SMNVEV (reference sequence). This CDR3 is 15 amino acids long. Trimming pared 0 bases from V and 3 bases from J, leaving 9 bases between. This chain's CDR3 is CASSLSTRDNQPQHF. CDR3 nucleotides: TGTGCCAGCAGTTTATCGACCAGGGACAATCAGCCCCAGCATTTT.

In its sample, this clone was seen a few times. V and J are TRBV30 and TRBJ1-1; D perhaps matches TRBD1 (5 bases). The germline V gene encodes CDR1 GTSNPN and CDR2 SVGIG (reference sequence). V gave up 0 bases and J gave up 2 bases, with 22 bases separating them. The CDR3 covers 18 residues. CDR3 amino acids: CAWSVRLTPGHRNTEAFF. The CDR3 DNA sequence: TGTGCCTGGAGTGTACGACTTACCCCCGGACATAGAAACACTGAAGCTTTCTTT.

The chain is built from TRBV30 and TRBJ1-2; D unclear. The germline V and J ends were trimmed by 5 bases and 2 bases, with 9 bases remaining between them. This CDR3 has 12 residues. The germline CDR1 and CDR2 sequences are GTSNPN and SVGIG (reference sequence). CDR3 in DNA: TGTGCCTGGGGACTGGGAAACTATGGCTACACCTTC. This sequence encodes CAWGLGNYGYTF.

This clone was recorded once. The chain is built from TRBV6-5 and TRBJ1-1; D is unresolved. The CDR3 is made up of 13 amino acids. V shed 10 bases and J shed 1 base, with 13 bases lying between them. The germline V gene encodes CDR1 MNHEY and CDR2 SVGAGI. The CDR3 sequence is CATTPRQNTEAFF. The CDR3 DNA follows: TGTGCCACCACCCCCAGGCAGAACACTGAAGCTTTCTTT.

The V gene is TRBV5-1, the J gene TRBJ2-1, with D possibly being TRBD2 (7 bases). V was trimmed by 0 bases and J by 11 bases, leaving 18 bases between them. Germline lookup yields CDR1 SGHRS and CDR2 YFSETQ. This CDR3 has 15 amino acids. CDR3 sequence (DNA): TGCGCCAGCAGCTTGGGGGGCGGGGGCCTCGGCCAGCAGTTCTTC. Protein sequence: CASSLGGGGLGQQFF.

In its sample, this clone was seen a few times. The chain recombines TRBV19 with TRBJ1-2; TRBD1 agrees at 7 bases. J lost 6 bases, V lost 6 bases, and 7 bases had no gene match. The CDR3 covers 13 residues. The V gene's germline CDR1 is LNHDA and CDR2 SQIVND (reference sequence). CDR3 amino acids: CASSNRGQDGYTF. In DNA form, the CDR3 reads TGTGCCAGTAGCAACAGAGGACAGGATGGCTACACCTTC. The full variable domain, rest sourced from reference TRBV19 and TRBJ1-2, is DGGITQSPKYLFRKEGQNVTLSCEQNLNHDAMYWYRQDPGQGLRLIYYSQIVNDFQKGDIAEGYSVSREKKESFPLTVTSAQKNPTAFYLCASSNRGQDGYTFGSGTRLTVV.

The CDR3 DNA sequence: TGCGCCAGCAGCCAAGATATTTCGCCCGGGACAGGAGTCACCTTC. Translated, it gives CASSQDISPGTGVTF. The J gene is TRBJ1-2, the V gene TRBV4-1; TRBD1 agrees at 8 bases. This CDR3 is 15 amino acids long. Germline-derived CDR1 and CDR2 are MGHRA and YSYEKL. The junction had 13 bases not matched to a gene; V was cut back by 0 bases and J by 13 bases.

The V call is TRBV28, the J call TRBJ1-4, with D unresolved. The V gene's germline CDR1 is MDHEN and CDR2 SYDVKM. Trimming stripped 3 bases from V and 10 bases from J, with 15 bases between. This CDR3 is 14 amino acids long. The DNA for the CDR3 is TGTGCCAGCAGTTTGGTCGAGAACAGCGGAAAACTGTTTTTT. Its protein is CASSLVENSGKLFF.

Concerning this clone itself: An end of the junction does not agree with germline; a read error may underlie this. The chain is built from TRBV4-2 and TRBJ2-7; 8 nucleotides match TRBD1. The CDR3 is made up of 17 amino acids. The germline V gene encodes CDR1 LGHNA and CDR2 YNFKEQ. Here the CDR3 DNA reads TGTGCCAGCAGCCAACTATCCGGGACAGGCGATTTCTACGCGCAGTACTTC. Its translation is CASSQLSGTGDFYAQYF.

V and J are TRBV10-3 and TRBJ2-7; 7 bases match TRBD1. The CDR3 length is 14 residues. Germline lookup yields CDR1 ENHRY and CDR2 SYGVKD. The J segment lost 6 bases and the V segment lost 6 bases, leaving 11 bases of the junction unmatched. The CDR3 nucleotides read TGTGCCATCAGCCTCCGGGACAGCCCGTCCGAGCAGTACTTC. Its protein is CAISLRDSPSEQYF.

The V call is TRBV5-1, the J call TRBJ1-4, with D tentatively TRBD1 (6 bases). The CDR3 extends over 15 amino acids. Germline assignment: CDR1 SGHRS and CDR2 YFSETQ. The V end lost 4 bases, the J end lost 0 bases, and 10 bases lay between the germline ends. DNA for the CDR3: TGCGCCAGCAGCGAGACAGGTGCAACTAATGAAAAACTGTTTTTT. Its protein is CASSETGATNEKLFF.

This chain uses TRBV21-1 with TRBJ1-1; the table's D call, TRBD1, has no DNA check behind it. TRBV21-1 is noted as a pseudogene. This CDR3 is 16 amino acids long. CDR3 nucleotide sequence: TGTGCCAGCAGCAAACCTAGGGACAGGGGAAACACTGAAGCTTTCTTT. This encodes CASSKPRDRGNTEAFF.

This clone has a handful of counts. CDR3 residues: CAWSVLGGPESYEQYF. The CDR3 DNA reads as TGTGCCTGGAGTGTACTCGGAGGGCCCGAATCCTACGAGCAGTACTTC. The V call is TRBV30, the J call TRBJ2-7, with D perhaps TRBD2 (6 bases). Trimming took off 0 bases at V and 1 base at J, with 16 bases between the two ends. CDR3 length equals 16 residues. Germline CDR1 GTSNPN, CDR2 SVGIG (reference sequence).

The chain uses TRBV9 and TRBJ2-7; TRBD1 matches at 7 bases. This CDR3 comprises 14 residues. Germline trimming cut 4 bases from V and 1 base from J; bases unmatched to any gene: 5. Germline assignment: CDR1 SGDLS and CDR2 YYNGEE. CDR3 sequence: CASSPVGQSYEQYF. The CDR3 nucleotides read TGTGCCAGCAGCCCCGTGGGACAGTCCTACGAGCAGTACTTC.

The V call is TRBV29-1, the J call TRBJ2-7; 9 bases match TRBD1. Germline V gene data show CDR1 as SQVTM and CDR2 as ANQGSEA. CDR3 length equals 13 residues. Trimming removed 6 bases from V and 7 bases from J; junction bases left unmatched: 10. The CDR3 DNA is TGCAGCGTCTACCCGGGACAGGGAGGTGAGCAGTACTTC. Its protein product is CSVYPGQGGEQYF.

The chain employs TRBV5-1 and TRBJ2-3; 9 bases are shared with TRBD2. The CDR3 has 15 residues. CDR1 is SGHRS and CDR2 is YFSETQ in the germline V gene. Trimming cost V 3 bases and J 1 base; bases outside gene matches: 3. The CDR3 loop is CASSYIAGGTDTQYF. The CDR3 DNA reads as TGCGCCAGCAGCTACATAGCGGGAGGCACAGATACGCAGTATTTT.

J is TRBJ2-7 and V is TRBV6-5; TRBD1 matches 10 bases. In germline, CDR1 is MNHEY, CDR2 SVGAGI. The length of the CDR3 is 13 residues. With 6 bases clipped from V and 5 bases from J, the junction kept 4 bases outside the gene matches. Here the CDR3 reads CASSRDRGHEQYF. Written as DNA, the CDR3 is TGTGCCAGCAGCCGGGACAGGGGCCACGAGCAGTACTTC.